This passage covers 29 T cell receptor beta chains from one sample sequenced in a study of CD8+ T cells in alopecia areata (dated by TCRdb to the late 2010s). The sample's time point label, decoded: more than three weeks on oral tofacitinib. The treatment or condition label corresponds to: oral pan-JAK inhibitor, 5-10 mg twice daily. Libraries were built with the immunoSEQ multiplex PCR assay. RNA was extracted from all samples and reverse transcribed into cDNA, which served as template for TCR sequencing. TCRdb retrieved this table from immuneACCESS and kept in-frame rearrangements only. Not all clones are present; in checked studies, unresolved V genes account for under half, and no reason is known for the remainder. The sample data list about 210,000 clones, and roughly 64% of these were observed just once. The top ten hold 4% to 4.5% of the sample. The sample in question was CD4+ T cells sorted from blood, obtained at week 4, from a patient treated with tofacitinib. The receptors come from a human donor with alopecia areata.

A few counts support this clone. The chain couples TRBV30 to TRBJ1-3; possible D gene TRBD1, 5 bases. Trimming removed 0 bases at V and 9 bases at J, with 18 bases between. The CDR3 is 15 amino acids. The V gene's germline CDR1 is GTSNPN and CDR2 SVGIG (reference sequence). CDR3 residues: CAWSVLSGTVATIYF. The CDR3, as DNA: TGTGCCTGGAGTGTACTCTCCGGGACGGTGGCCACCATATATTTT.

The rearrangement links TRBV5-6 to TRBJ2-6; a possible D gene is TRBD1 (5 bases). The CDR3 covers 17 residues. The germline gives CDR1 SGHDT, CDR2 YYEEEE. V lost 4 bases and J 0 bases, leaving 14 bases between the germline ends. The CDR3 is CASSAEQGFSGANVLTF. The CDR3 coding sequence is TGTGCCAGCAGCGCAGAGCAGGGATTCTCTGGGGCCAACGTCCTGACTTTC.

In this sample, this clone turned up a few times. The chain combines TRBV10-2 with TRBJ2-2, with 8 bases fitting TRBD1. Trimming removed 8 bases from V and 6 bases from J; junction bases left unmatched: 8. Germline V CDR1 and CDR2: WSHSY, SAAADI. The CDR3 is 14 amino acids. CDR3 protein: CASAGQGAAGELFF. DNA for the CDR3: TGCGCCAGCGCGGGGCAGGGGGCCGCCGGGGAGCTGTTTTTT.

DNA of the CDR3: TGTGCCAGCTCACCAAACGTCGGGTCCCCAAACACTGAAGCTTTCTTT. This translates into CASSPNVGSPNTEAFF. The chain couples TRBV18 to TRBJ1-1; no clear D. The CDR3 runs 16 residues. Germline V gene data show CDR1 as KGHSH and CDR2 as LQKENI. Trimming removed 2 bases at V and 2 bases at J, with 15 bases between.

The chain's CDR3 is CASSLGAGDRGSVQYF. The CDR3 DNA sequence: TGTGCCAGCAGCTTGGGAGCGGGGGACCGGGGGAGCGTTCAGTACTTC. V and J are TRBV5-6 and TRBJ2-4; 8 bases line up with TRBD2. The CDR3 covers 16 residues. With 0 bases clipped from V and 11 bases from J, the junction kept 13 bases outside the gene matches. Germline V CDR1 and CDR2: SGHDT, YYEEEE.

In this sample, this clone turned up a few times. The V gene is TRBV6-5, the J gene TRBJ2-2; either TRBD1 or TRBD2 may supply D (5 bases each). In germline, CDR1 is MNHEY, CDR2 SVGAGI. CDR3 length: 16 amino acids. The V gene lost 2 bases and the J gene lost 9 bases, with 19 bases spanning the gap. The CDR3: CASSYGGAGYTRELFF. CDR3 nucleotide sequence: TGTGCCAGCAGTTACGGGGGTGCAGGGTATACCAGGGAGCTGTTTTTT.

The chain carries TRBV10-3 and TRBJ1-5; D ambiguous. CDR3 size: 15 residues. CDR1 ENHRY and CDR2 SYGVKD come from the germline V gene. V was pared by 1 base and J by 3 bases, with 10 bases between. The CDR3 DNA reads TGTGCCATCAGTGAGTTCGAGGGTCTCAATCAGCCCCAGCATTTT. The encoded protein is CAISEFEGLNQPQHF.

This clone occurred a few times. Distinct nucleotide sequences in the sample also encode this CDR3. The chain recombines TRBV30 with TRBJ2-1; D unclear. The CDR3 totals 11 residues. CDR1 is GTSNPN, CDR2 SVGIG, per germline (reference sequence). With 1 base removed from V and 9 bases from J, the gap between germline ends came to 7 bases. CDR3 DNA sequence: TGTGCCTGGAGTGGACTGAGTGAGCAGTTCTTC. Translating it yields CAWSGLSEQFF.

The CDR3 coding sequence is TGTGCCATCAGCTCTGGACTAGCGGGGGTTTCTAGCACAGATACGCAGTATTTT. Its translation: CAISSGLAGVSSTDTQYF. The chain combines TRBV10-3 with TRBJ2-3, with 13 bases identical to TRBD2. Germline trimming cut 6 bases from V and 0 bases from J; bases unmatched to any gene: 9. Germline V gives CDR1 ENHRY, CDR2 SYGVKD. This CDR3 comprises 18 residues.

This clone showed up just once. The chain links TRBV4-2 to TRBJ2-7; D is unclear. Germline CDR1 and CDR2: LGHNA and YNFKEQ. V was clipped by 0 bases and J by 2 bases, with 5 bases between them. The CDR3 is made up of 13 amino acids. CDR3 nucleotides: TGTGCCAGCAGCCAAGAAGCTACCTACGAGCAGTACTTC. Translated: CASSQEATYEQYF.

This sequence joins TRBV7-8 and TRBJ2-3, with a weak D call TRBD2 (5 bases). CDR1 and CDR2 from the germline V gene are SGHVS and FQNEAQ. V was cut by 5 bases and J by 2 bases, with 11 bases left in between. CDR3 size: 14 residues. As DNA, the CDR3 is TGTGCCAGCAGCCCTCGGGGTACCACAGATACGCAGTATTTT. This codes for CASSPRGTTDTQYF.

The chain couples TRBV6-6 to TRBJ1-6; D is perhaps TRBD1 (6 bases). CDR1 MNHNY and CDR2 SVGAGI come from the germline V gene (reference sequence). This CDR3 has 12 residues. Trimming left V 5 bases short and J 7 bases short, with 6 bases between. The CDR3 loop reads CASSTGNSPLHF. The DNA for the CDR3 is TGTGCCAGCAGTACAGGGAATTCACCCCTCCACTTT.

The chain links TRBV7-9 to TRBJ2-5; either TRBD1 or TRBD2 may fit D (5 bases each). This CDR3 region has 16 residues. V lost 5 bases, J lost 1 base, and 17 bases lay in between. Germline V gives CDR1 SEHNR, CDR2 FQNEAQ (reference sequence). CDR3 sequence (DNA): TGTGCCAGCAGCGCAACAGGCCGAGGGTTCCAAGAGACCCAGTACTTC. This sequence encodes CASSATGRGFQETQYF.

This chain connects TRBV25-1 to TRBJ2-1, with unresolved D. Germline CDR1 reads MGHDK; CDR2 reads SYGVNS. Between the trimmed V and J ends, which lost 2 bases and 0 bases, there was a span of 11 bases. The CDR3 sequence is 16 residues long. The CDR3: CASSEAGSSSYNEQFF. CDR3 in DNA: TGTGCCAGCAGTGAAGCTGGGTCTAGCTCCTACAATGAGCAGTTCTTC.

The J gene is TRBJ2-5, the V gene TRBV11-2; D is unclear. This CDR3 is 12 amino acids long. With 5 bases removed from V and 5 bases from J, the gap between germline ends came to 9 bases. CDR1 and CDR2 (germline): SGHAT, FQNNGV. As DNA, the CDR3 is TGTGCCAGCAGCGACGGAACTGAGACCCAGTACTTC. Translating gives CASSDGTETQYF.

The chain combines TRBV27 with TRBJ1-2; 8 bases are a match to TRBD1. The CDR3 is 15 amino acids. Germline V CDR1 and CDR2: MNHEY, SMNVEV (reference sequence). Germline trimming cut 8 bases from V and 3 bases from J; bases unmatched to any gene: 11. Written as DNA, the CDR3 is TGTGCCAGCGGGTCTCAGGGGGCAGGGGACTATGGCTACACCTTC. It encodes CASGSQGAGDYGYTF.

The rearrangement uses TRBV29-1 and TRBJ2-7; 9 bases are a match to TRBD1. The CDR3 length is 13 residues. Germline V CDR1 and CDR2: SQVTM, ANQGSEA. Losses at the gene ends were 6 bases for V and 3 bases for J; bases not matched to a gene: 6. Here the CDR3 DNA reads TGCAGCGTGACCGGGACAGGGAACTACGAGCAGTACTTC. It encodes CSVTGTGNYEQYF.

This clone has a single count. The rearrangement joins TRBV7-2 to TRBJ2-3; the match to TRBD2 covers 9 bases. J was trimmed by 5 bases and V by 5 bases; bases with no gene match: 14. CDR3 size: 17 residues. CDR1 and CDR2 (germline): SGHTA, FQGNSA. The CDR3 sequence: CASSPAGRGGIRDTQYF. The CDR3 DNA reads as TGTGCCAGCAGCCCCGCTGGGCGGGGGGGGATTAGAGATACGCAGTATTTT.

V gene TRBV7-9 combines with J gene TRBJ2-7, with D perhaps TRBD1 or TRBD2 (5 bases each). Deletions cut 5 bases from V and 9 bases from J, with 14 bases between. This CDR3 spans 12 amino acids. Looked up from germline, CDR1 is SEHNR and CDR2 is FQNEAQ (reference sequence). The CDR3 spells CASSRDLNVQYF. The CDR3 DNA reads TGTGCCAGCAGCCGGGACCTGAATGTGCAGTACTTC. The entire variable domain, with the rest obtained from reference TRBV7-9 and TRBJ2-7, is as follows: DTGVSQNPRHKITKRGQNVTFRCDPISEHNRLYWYRQTLGQGPEFLTYFQNEAQLEKSRLLSDRFSAERPKGSFSTLEIQRTEQGDSAMYLCASSRDLNVQYFGPGTRLTVT.

The genes are TRBV30 and TRBJ1-6; 8 nucleotides agree with TRBD1. Germline loops: CDR1 GTSNPN, CDR2 SVGIG (reference sequence). The CDR3 covers 15 residues. The J segment lost 7 bases and the V segment lost 4 bases, leaving 9 bases of the junction unmatched. The CDR3 reads CAWIGQGQWNSPLHF. The CDR3 nucleotides read TGTGCCTGGATCGGACAGGGACAGTGGAATTCACCCCTCCACTTT.

The rearrangement links TRBV4-2 to TRBJ2-6; the match to TRBD1 covers 7 bases. Germline V gene data show CDR1 as LGHNA and CDR2 as YNFKEQ. Trimming cost V 0 bases and J 2 bases; bases outside gene matches: 19. The CDR3 contains 22 residues. The CDR3 nucleotides read TGTGCCAGCAGCCAAGATCTACGAGTTATGGGACAGTTTGAGGCTGGGGCCAACGTCCTGACTTTC. This sequence encodes CASSQDLRVMGQFEAGANVLTF.

V and J are TRBV29-1 and TRBJ1-4; D remains unclear. Germline V gene sequence: CDR1 SQVTM, CDR2 ANQGSEA. V dropped 6 bases and J dropped 7 bases, with 12 bases sitting between them. The CDR3 has 12 amino acids. CDR3 sequence: CSVGSTGEKLFF. The CDR3 DNA is TGCAGCGTAGGTTCGACCGGTGAAAAACTGTTTTTT. The whole variable domain, filled in from reference TRBV29-1 and TRBJ1-4, reads SAVISQKPSRDICQRGTSLTIQCQVDSQVTMMFWYRQQPGQSLTLIATANQGSEATYESGFVIDKFPISRPNLTFSTLTVSNMSPEDSSIYLCSVGSTGEKLFFGSGTQLSVL.

The gene calls are TRBV2 and TRBJ1-4; possibly TRBD1 for D (5 bases). This CDR3 has 15 amino acids. Trimming shortened V by 0 bases and J by 8 bases, and 13 bases separated the two germline ends. The germline gives CDR1 SNHLY, CDR2 FYNNEI. In DNA, the CDR3 is TGTGCCAGCAGTGAAGCGCAAGCAGGGAGGGAAAAACTGTTTTTT. It encodes CASSEAQAGREKLFF.

The chain employs TRBV7-9 and TRBJ1-1, with D possibly TRBD1 on 5 matching bases. This CDR3 region has 15 residues. Germline CDR1 and CDR2: SEHNR and FQNEAQ (reference sequence). V gave up 2 bases and J gave up 0 bases, with 10 bases separating them. In DNA, the CDR3 is TGTGCCAGCAGCTTACACGGGACCATGAACACTGAAGCTTTCTTT. Its translation: CASSLHGTMNTEAFF.

The V and J genes are TRBV30 and TRBJ1-1; D call uncertain. CDR1 is GTSNPN, CDR2 SVGIG, per germline (reference sequence). Trimming took 0 bases from V and 1 from J, leaving 9 bases between them. The CDR3 consists of 14 residues. CDR3 in amino acids: CAWSVVTTNTEAFF. DNA of the CDR3: TGTGCCTGGAGTGTGGTCACCACGAACACTGAAGCTTTCTTT.

This clone has only a few counts. This sample includes further DNA sequences coding for the same CDR3. This sequence joins TRBV5-6 and TRBJ2-7; the D is unclear. The CDR3 totals 11 residues. The ends were cut back, 1 base at V and 3 bases at J, with 2 bases in the middle. CDR1 and CDR2 from the germline V gene are SGHDT and YYEEEE. Here the CDR3 DNA reads TGTGCCAGCAGCTTGTTCTACGAGCAGTACTTC. Its translation: CASSLFYEQYF.

This sequence joins TRBV2 and TRBJ2-5, with TRBD2 identical over 8 bases. The germline CDR1 and CDR2 sequences are SNHLY and FYNNEI. CDR3 length equals 14 residues. V lost 8 bases, J lost 4 bases, and 9 bases stayed unmatched. CDR3 sequence: CASQPGLVGETQYF. For the CDR3, the DNA is TGTGCCAGCCAACCGGGACTAGTAGGAGAGACCCAGTACTTC. The complete variable domain, with remaining parts taken from reference TRBV2 and TRBJ2-5, reads EPEVTQTPSHQVTQMGQEVILRCVPISNHLYFYWYRQILGQKVEFLVSFYNNEISEKSEIFDDQFSVERPDGSNFTLKIRSTKLEDSAMYFCASQPGLVGETQYFGPGTRLLVL.

The CDR3 DNA is TGTGCCAGCAGCTTTGCGGGGACCTACGAGCAGTACTTC. As protein: CASSFAGTYEQYF. J is TRBJ2-7 and V is TRBV5-4; tentatively, D is TRBD2 (6 bases). V was clipped by 2 bases and J by 2 bases, with 8 bases between them. The germline CDR1 and CDR2 sequences are SGHNT and YYREEE (reference sequence). This CDR3 contains 13 residues.

J is TRBJ2-7 and V is TRBV29-1; D is uncertain. This CDR3 is 13 amino acids long. Looked up from germline, CDR1 is SQVTM and CDR2 is ANQGSEA. V gave up 6 bases and J gave up 2 bases, with 14 bases separating them. The CDR3 region is CSVLPSATYEQYF. The CDR3 DNA follows: TGCAGCGTGCTACCATCTGCAACCTACGAGCAGTACTTC.